This T cell receptor beta chain originates from a study of T-cell reconstitution after alpha-beta-depleted transplantation in children. Unique molecular identifiers were built into the TCRbeta library. One entry per CDR3 protein, called by TCRdb with MiXCR from the PCR reads. The sample comprises 250,000 to 300,000 distinct CDR3 sequences, nearly 10% of which are singletons, and about 9.5% rests with the top ten. The TCR was taken from a human donor who donated a stem cell graft to a child with SCID. Sequenced material: PBMCs from the stem cell graft donor, taken from the stem cell graft.

Here the CDR3 DNA reads TGCAGCGGGGGTATGGGAAACGAGGGCGGCGAGCAGTACTTC. It is translated as CSGGMGNEGGEQYF. This sequence joins TRBV29-1 and TRBJ2-7; tentative D call: TRBD2 (5 bases). The germline V gene has CDR1 SQVTM and CDR2 ANQGSEA. Between the trimmed V and J ends, which lost 7 bases and 6 bases, there was a span of 22 bases. The length of the CDR3 is 14 residues.